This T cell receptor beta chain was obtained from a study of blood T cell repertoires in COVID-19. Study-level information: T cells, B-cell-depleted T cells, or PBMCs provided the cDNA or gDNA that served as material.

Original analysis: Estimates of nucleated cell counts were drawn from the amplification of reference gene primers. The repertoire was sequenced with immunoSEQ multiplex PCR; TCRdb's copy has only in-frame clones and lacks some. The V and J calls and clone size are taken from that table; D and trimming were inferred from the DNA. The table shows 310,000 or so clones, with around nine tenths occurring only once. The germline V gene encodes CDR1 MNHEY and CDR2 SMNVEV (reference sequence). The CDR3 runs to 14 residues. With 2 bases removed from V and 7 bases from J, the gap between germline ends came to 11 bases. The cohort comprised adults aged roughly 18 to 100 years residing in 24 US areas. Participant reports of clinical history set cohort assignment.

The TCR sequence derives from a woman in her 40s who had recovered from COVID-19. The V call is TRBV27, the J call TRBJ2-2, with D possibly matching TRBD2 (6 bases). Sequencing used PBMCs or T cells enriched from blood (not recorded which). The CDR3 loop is CASSLTLGSGELFF. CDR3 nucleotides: TGTGCCAGCAGTTTAACCCTCGGGAGCGGGGAGCTGTTTTTT.